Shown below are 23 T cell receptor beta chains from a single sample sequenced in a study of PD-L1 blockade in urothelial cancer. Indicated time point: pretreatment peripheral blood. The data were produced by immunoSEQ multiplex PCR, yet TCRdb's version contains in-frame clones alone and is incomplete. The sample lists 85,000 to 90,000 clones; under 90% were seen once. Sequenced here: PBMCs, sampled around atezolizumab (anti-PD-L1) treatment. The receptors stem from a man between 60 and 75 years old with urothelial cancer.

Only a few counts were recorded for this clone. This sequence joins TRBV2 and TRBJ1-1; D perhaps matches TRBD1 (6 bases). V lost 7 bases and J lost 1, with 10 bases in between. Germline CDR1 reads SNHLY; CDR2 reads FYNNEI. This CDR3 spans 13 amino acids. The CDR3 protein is CASIEGENTEAFF. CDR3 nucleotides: TGTGCCAGCATAGAGGGGGAGAACACTGAAGCTTTCTTT.

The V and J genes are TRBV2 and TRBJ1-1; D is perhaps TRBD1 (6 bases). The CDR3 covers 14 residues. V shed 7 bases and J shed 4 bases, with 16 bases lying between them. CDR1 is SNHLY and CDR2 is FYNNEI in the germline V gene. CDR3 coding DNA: TGTGCCAGCATCAGTCCACAGGGTCGCACTGAAGCTTTCTTT. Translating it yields CASISPQGRTEAFF.

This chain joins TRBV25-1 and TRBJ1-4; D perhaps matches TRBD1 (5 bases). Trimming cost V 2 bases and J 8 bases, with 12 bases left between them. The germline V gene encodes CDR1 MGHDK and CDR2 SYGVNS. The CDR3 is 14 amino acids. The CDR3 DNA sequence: TGTGCCAGCAGTGAAGTGGGGCCGAGAGAAAAACTGTTTTTT. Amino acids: CASSEVGPREKLFF. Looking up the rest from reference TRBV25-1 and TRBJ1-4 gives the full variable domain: EADIYQTPRYLVIGTGKKITLECSQTMGHDKMYWYQQDPGMELHLIHYSYGVNSTEKGDLSSESTVSRIRTEHFPLTLESARPSHTSQYLCASSEVGPREKLFFGSGTQLSVL.

The CDR3 here is CASSLDSVPYEQYF. CDR3 DNA sequence: TGCGCCAGCAGCTTGGATTCGGTCCCTTACGAGCAGTACTTC. The chain has TRBV5-1 and TRBJ2-7, with D hard to call. The V gene's germline CDR1 is SGHRS and CDR2 YFSETQ. The V gene lost 0 bases and the J gene lost 4 bases, with 11 bases spanning the gap. The CDR3 extends over 14 amino acids.

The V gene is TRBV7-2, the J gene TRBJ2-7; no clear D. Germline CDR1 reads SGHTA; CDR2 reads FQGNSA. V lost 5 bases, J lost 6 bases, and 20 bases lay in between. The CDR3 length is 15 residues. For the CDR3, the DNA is TGTGCCAGCAGCCCCGTTATCCGCTCACCCGGCGAGCAGTACTTC. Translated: CASSPVIRSPGEQYF.

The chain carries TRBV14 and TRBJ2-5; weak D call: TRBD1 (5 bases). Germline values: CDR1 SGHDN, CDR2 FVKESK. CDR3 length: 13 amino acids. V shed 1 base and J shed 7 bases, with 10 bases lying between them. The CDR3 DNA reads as TGTGCCAGCAGCCAAGGGAGAACAGGGACCCAGTACTTC. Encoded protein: CASSQGRTGTQYF.

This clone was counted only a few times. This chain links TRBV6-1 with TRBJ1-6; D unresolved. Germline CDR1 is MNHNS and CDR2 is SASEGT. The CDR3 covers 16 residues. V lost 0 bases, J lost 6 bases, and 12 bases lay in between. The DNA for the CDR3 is TGTGCCAGCAGTGAAGCAGAGGGATTCGGTAATTCACCCCTCCACTTT. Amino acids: CASSEAEGFGNSPLHF.

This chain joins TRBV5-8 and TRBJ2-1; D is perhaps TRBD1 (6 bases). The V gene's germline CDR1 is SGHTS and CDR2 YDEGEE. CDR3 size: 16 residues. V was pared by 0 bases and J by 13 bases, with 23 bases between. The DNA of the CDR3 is TGTGCCAGCAGCTTGGCCGTCACAGGGATCGGTCGGGATCAGTTCTTC. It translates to CASSLAVTGIGRDQFF. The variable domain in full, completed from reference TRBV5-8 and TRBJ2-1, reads EAGVTQSPTHLIKTRGQQATLRCSPISGHTSVYWYQQALGLGLQFLLWYDEGEERNRGNFPPRFSGRQFPNYSSELNVNALELEDSALYLCASSLAVTGIGRDQFFGPGTRLTVL.

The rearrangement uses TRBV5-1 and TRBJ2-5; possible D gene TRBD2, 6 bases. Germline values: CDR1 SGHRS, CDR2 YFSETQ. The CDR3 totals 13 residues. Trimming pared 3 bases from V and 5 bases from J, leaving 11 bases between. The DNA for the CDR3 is TGCGCCAGCAGCTCTGGGGGGATGGAGACCCAGTACTTC. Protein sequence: CASSSGGMETQYF. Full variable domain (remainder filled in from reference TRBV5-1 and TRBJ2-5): KAGVTQTPRYLIKTRGQQVTLSCSPISGHRSVSWYQQTPGQGLQFLFEYFSETQRNKGNFPGRFSGRQFSNSRSEMNVSTLELGDSALYLCASSSGGMETQYFGPGTRLLVL.

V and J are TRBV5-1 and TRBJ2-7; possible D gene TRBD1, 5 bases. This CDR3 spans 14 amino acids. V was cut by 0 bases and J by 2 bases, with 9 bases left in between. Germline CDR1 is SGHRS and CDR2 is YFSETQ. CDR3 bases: TGCGCCAGCAGCTTGGTCCAGGGCGCCTACGAGCAGTACTTC. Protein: CASSLVQGAYEQYF.

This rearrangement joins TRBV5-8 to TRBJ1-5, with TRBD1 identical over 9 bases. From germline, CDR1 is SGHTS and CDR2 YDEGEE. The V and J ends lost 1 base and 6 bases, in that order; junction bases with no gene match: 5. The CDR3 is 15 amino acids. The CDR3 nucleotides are TGTGCCAGCAGCTTGACTGGACAGGGGATTCAGCCCCAGCATTTT. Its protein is CASSLTGQGIQPQHF.

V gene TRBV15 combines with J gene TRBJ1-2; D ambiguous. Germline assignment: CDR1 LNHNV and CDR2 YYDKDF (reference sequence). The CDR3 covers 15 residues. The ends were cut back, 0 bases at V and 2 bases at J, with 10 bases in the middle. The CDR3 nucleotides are TGTGCCACCAGCAGAGATGGAGGGCTAAACTATGGCTACACCTTC. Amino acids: CATSRDGGLNYGYTF.

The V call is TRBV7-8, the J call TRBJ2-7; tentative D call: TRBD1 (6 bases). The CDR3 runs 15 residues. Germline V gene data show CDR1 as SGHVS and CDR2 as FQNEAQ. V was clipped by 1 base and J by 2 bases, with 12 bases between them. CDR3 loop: CASSLVGGPAYEQYF. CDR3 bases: TGTGCCAGCAGCTTAGTAGGGGGACCTGCCTACGAGCAGTACTTC. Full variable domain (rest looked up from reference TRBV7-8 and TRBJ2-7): GAGVSQSPRYKVAKRGQDVALRCDPISGHVSLFWYQQALGQGPEFLTYFQNEAQLDKSGLPSDRFFAERPEGSVSTLKIQRTQQEDSAVYLCASSLVGGPAYEQYFGPGTRLTVT.

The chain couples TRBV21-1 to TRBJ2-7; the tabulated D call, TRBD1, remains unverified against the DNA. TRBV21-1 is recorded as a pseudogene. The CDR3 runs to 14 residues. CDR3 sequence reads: CASSKYQGIYEQYF. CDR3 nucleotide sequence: TGTGCCAGCAGCAAATACCAGGGGATCTACGAGCAGTACTTC.

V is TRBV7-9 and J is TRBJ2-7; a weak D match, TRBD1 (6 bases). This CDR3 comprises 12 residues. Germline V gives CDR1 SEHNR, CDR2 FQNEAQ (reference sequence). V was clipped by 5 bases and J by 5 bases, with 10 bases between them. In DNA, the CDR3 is TGTGCCAGCAGCCCGACAGGCCACGAGCAGTACTTC. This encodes CASSPTGHEQYF.

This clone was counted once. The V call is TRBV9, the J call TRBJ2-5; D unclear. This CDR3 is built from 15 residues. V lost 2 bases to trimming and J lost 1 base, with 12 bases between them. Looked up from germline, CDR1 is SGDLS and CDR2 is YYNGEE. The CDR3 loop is CASSVMSYPQETQYF. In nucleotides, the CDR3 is TGTGCCAGCAGCGTGATGTCCTATCCCCAAGAGACCCAGTACTTC.

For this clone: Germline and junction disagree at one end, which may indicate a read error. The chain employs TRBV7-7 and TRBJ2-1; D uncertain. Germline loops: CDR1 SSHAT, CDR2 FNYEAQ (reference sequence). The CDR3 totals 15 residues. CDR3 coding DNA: TGTGCTAGCAGCCTAGGCACGAGCTCCTACAATGAGCAGTTCTTC. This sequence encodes CASSLGTSSYNEQFF.

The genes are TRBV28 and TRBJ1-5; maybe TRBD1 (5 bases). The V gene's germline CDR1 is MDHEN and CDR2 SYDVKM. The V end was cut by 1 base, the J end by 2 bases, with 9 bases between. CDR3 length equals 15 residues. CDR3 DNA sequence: TGTGCCAGCAGTTTATCCGACAGTCGCAATCAGCCCCAGCATTTT. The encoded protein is CASSLSDSRNQPQHF.

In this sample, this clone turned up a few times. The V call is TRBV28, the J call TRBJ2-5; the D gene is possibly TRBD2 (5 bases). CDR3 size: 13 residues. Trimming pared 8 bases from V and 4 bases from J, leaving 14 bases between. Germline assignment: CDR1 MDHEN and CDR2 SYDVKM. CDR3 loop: CASSRAHGETQYF. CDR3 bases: TGTGCCAGCTCGCGGGCGCATGGAGAGACCCAGTACTTC.

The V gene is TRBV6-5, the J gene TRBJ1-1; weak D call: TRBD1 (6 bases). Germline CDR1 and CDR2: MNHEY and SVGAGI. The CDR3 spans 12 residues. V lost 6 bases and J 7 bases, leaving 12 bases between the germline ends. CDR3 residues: CASSPRGFEAFF. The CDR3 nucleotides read TGTGCCAGCAGCCCGAGGGGGTTTGAAGCTTTCTTT.

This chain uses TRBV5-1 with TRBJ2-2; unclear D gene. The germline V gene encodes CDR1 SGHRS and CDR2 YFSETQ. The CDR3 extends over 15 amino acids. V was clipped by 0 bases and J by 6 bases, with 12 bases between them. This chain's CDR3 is CASSLDLRSAGELFF. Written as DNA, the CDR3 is TGCGCCAGCAGCTTGGACCTCAGGTCGGCCGGGGAGCTGTTTTTT.

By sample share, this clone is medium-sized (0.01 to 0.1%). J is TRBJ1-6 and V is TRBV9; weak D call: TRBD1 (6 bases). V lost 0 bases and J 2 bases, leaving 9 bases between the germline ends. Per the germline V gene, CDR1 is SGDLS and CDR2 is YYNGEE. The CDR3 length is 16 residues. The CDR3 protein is CASSVASGAYNSPLHF. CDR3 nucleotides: TGTGCCAGCAGCGTAGCCTCAGGGGCCTATAATTCACCCCTCCACTTT.

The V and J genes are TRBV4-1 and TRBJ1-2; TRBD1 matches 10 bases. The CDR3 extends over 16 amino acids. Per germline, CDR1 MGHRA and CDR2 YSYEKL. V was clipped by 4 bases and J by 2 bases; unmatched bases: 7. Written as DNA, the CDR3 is TGCGCCAGCAGCCCGACCGGGACAGGGGAGAACTATGGCTACACCTTC. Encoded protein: CASSPTGTGENYGYTF.